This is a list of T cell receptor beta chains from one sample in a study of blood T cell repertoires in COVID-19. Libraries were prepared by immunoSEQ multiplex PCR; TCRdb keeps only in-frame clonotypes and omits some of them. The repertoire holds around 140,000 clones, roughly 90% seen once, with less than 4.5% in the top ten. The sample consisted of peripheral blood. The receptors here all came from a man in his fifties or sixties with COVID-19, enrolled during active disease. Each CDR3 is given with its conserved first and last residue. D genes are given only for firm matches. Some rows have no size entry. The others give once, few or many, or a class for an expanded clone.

CDR3: CATSSRTAGEQFF
DNA: TGTGCCACCAGCAGTCGAACGGCGGGTGAGCAGTTCTTC
J: TRBJ2-1
size: NA
D: NA
V: TRBV15

CDR3: CASSLIPGSPLHF
DNA: TGTGCCAGCAGCTTAATCCCGGGTTCACCCCTCCACTTT
J: TRBJ1-6
size: NA
D: NA
V: TRBV7-3

CDR3: CASSRGQENYGYTF
DNA: TGTGCCAGCAGCCGAGGACAGGAAAACTATGGCTACACCTTC
J: TRBJ1-2
size: NA
D: TRBD1
V: TRBV7-9

CDR3: CASSTPKLTGTNEKLFF
DNA: TGTGCCAGCAGCACCCCGAAGTTGACAGGGACTAATGAAAAACTGTTTTTT
J: TRBJ1-4
size: NA
D: TRBD1
V: TRBV28

CDR3: CAWRQGFGSNQPQHF
DNA: TGTGCCTGGAGACAGGGATTCGGTAGCAATCAGCCCCAGCATTTT
J: TRBJ1-5
size: NA
D: NA
V: TRBV30

CDR3: CASSLSGSHGYTF
DNA: TGTGCCAGCAGTTTATCGGGGTCTCATGGCTACACCTTC
J: TRBJ1-2
size: NA
D: NA
V: TRBV28

CDR3: CASTPAGPDTQYF
DNA: TGTGCCAGCACCCCCGCTGGCCCAGATACGCAGTATTTT
J: TRBJ2-3
size: NA
D: NA
V: TRBV6-6

CDR3: CASKGTSTQETQYF
DNA: TGTGCCAGCAAAGGGACTAGCACACAAGAGACCCAGTACTTC
J: TRBJ2-5
size: NA
D: TRBD2
V: TRBV2

CDR3: CASSFIMVQPGHPGFNYGYTF
DNA: TGTGCCAGCAGTTTTATCATGGTCCAACCGGGACACCCAGGCTTTAACTATGGCTACACCTTC
J: TRBJ1-2
size: NA
D: NA
V: TRBV27

CDR3: CASSQDGATRLSSYEQYF
DNA: TGCGCCAGCAGCCAAGATGGGGCAACAAGGTTGAGCTCCTACGAGCAGTACTTC
J: TRBJ2-7
size: NA
D: NA
V: TRBV4-1

CDR3: CASSTPGYGYTF
DNA: TGTGCCAGCAGTACCCCAGGGTATGGCTACACCTTC
J: TRBJ1-2
size: NA
D: NA
V: TRBV6-5

CDR3: CASLAGGSDTGELFF
DNA: TGTGCCAGTCTAGCGGGGGGGAGCGACACCGGGGAGCTGTTTTTT
J: TRBJ2-2
size: few
D: TRBD2
V: TRBV19

CDR3: CASSQTGVGVAFF
DNA: TGTGCCAGCAGCCAGACAGGGGTCGGGGTAGCTTTCTTT
J: TRBJ1-1
size: NA
D: TRBD1
V: TRBV12-3/TRBV12-4

CDR3: CASSQNSGGANEQFF
DNA: TGTGCCAGCAGCCAAAACTCGGGAGGGGCTAATGAGCAGTTCTTC
J: TRBJ2-1
size: NA
D: TRBD2
V: TRBV3-1/TRBV3-2

CDR3: CASSHVTGGAEAFF
DNA: TGTGCCAGCAGCCACGTTACAGGGGGCGCTGAAGCTTTCTTT
J: TRBJ1-1
size: NA
D: TRBD1
V: TRBV3-1/TRBV3-2

CDR3: CSVEDYRIHQETQYF
DNA: TGCAGCGTTGAAGACTACAGAATCCACCAAGAGACCCAGTACTTC
J: TRBJ2-5
size: NA
D: NA
V: TRBV29-1

CDR3: CSAGGDSSYEQYF
DNA: TGCAGCGCCGGAGGAGATAGCTCCTACGAGCAGTACTTC
J: TRBJ2-7
size: NA
D: NA
V: TRBV29-1

CDR3: CASSLARDRPLMNTEAFF
DNA: TGTGCCAGCAGCTTAGCGCGGGACAGGCCATTAATGAACACTGAAGCTTTCTTT
J: TRBJ1-1
size: many
D: TRBD1
V: TRBV7-8